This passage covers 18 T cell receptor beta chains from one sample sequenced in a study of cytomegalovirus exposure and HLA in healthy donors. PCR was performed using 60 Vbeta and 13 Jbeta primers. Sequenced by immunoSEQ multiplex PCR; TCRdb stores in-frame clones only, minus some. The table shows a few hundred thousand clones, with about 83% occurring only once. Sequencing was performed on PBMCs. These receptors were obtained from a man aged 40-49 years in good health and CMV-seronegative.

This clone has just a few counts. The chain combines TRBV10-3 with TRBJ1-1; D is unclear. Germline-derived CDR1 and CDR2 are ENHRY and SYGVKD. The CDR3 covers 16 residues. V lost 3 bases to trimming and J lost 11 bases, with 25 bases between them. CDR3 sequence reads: CAISELRLAENTAAFF. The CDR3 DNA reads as TGTGCCATCAGTGAACTTAGGCTGGCGGAGAACACTGCCGCTTTCTTT.

CDR3: CASRGPSTEAFF. CDR3 nucleotides: TGTGCCAGCAGGGGCCCGAGCACTGAAGCTTTCTTT. The rearrangement links TRBV2 to TRBJ1-1; no firm D call. The V gene lost 6 bases and the J gene lost 4 bases, with 9 bases spanning the gap. The germline gives CDR1 SNHLY, CDR2 FYNNEI. The CDR3 spans 12 residues.

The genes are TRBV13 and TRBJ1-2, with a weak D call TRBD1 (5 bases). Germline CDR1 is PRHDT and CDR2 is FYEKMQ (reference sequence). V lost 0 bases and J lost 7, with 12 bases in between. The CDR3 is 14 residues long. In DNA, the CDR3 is TGTGCCAGCAGCTTAGGCAGGGCGCACCGTGGCTACACCTTC. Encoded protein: CASSLGRAHRGYTF.

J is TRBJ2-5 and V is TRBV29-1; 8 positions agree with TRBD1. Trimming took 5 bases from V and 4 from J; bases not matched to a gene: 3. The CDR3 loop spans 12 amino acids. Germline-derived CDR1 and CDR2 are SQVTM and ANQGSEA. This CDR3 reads CSVQDRVETQYF. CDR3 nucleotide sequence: TGCAGCGTTCAGGACAGGGTAGAGACCCAGTACTTC.

CDR3 in amino acids: CASSPDTLHNQPQHF. CDR3 bases: TGTGCCAGCAGCCCGGACACCCTACACAATCAGCCCCAGCATTTT. The rearrangement links TRBV6-5 to TRBJ1-5, with TRBD1 as a possible D gene (5 bases). The CDR3 runs to 15 residues. Trimming pared 6 bases from V and 3 bases from J, leaving 15 bases between. CDR1 is MNHEY and CDR2 is SVGAGI in the germline V gene.

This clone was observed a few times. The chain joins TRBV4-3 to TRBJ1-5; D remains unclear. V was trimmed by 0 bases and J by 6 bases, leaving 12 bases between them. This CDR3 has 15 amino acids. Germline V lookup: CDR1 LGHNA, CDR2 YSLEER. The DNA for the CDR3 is TGCGCCAGCAGCCAAGATTGGGCCTCCGGTCAGCCCCAGCATTTT. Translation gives CASSQDWASGQPQHF.

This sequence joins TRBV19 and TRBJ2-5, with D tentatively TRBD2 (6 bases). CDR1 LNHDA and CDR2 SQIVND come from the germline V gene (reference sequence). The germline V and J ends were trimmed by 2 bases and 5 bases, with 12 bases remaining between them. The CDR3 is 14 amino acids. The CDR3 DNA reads TGTGCCAGTAGTATAAACGCGGGGACGGAGACCCAGTACTTC. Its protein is CASSINAGTETQYF.

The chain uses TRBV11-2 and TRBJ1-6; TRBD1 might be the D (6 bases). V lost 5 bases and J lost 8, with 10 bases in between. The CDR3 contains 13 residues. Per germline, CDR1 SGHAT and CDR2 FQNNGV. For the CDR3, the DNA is TGTGCCAGCAGCCCCCGGACAGATTCACCCCTCCACTTT. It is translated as CASSPRTDSPLHF.

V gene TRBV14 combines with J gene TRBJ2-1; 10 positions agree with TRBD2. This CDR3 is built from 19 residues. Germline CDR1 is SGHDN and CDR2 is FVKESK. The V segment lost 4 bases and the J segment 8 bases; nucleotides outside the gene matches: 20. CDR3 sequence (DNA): TGTGCCAGCAGCCCCAGACAGGGAGTACGACTAGCGGGTTTCGATGAGCAGTTCTTC. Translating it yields CASSPRQGVRLAGFDEQFF.

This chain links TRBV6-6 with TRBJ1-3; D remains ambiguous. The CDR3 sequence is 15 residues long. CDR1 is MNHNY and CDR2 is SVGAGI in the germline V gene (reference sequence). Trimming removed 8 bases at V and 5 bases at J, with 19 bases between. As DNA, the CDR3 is TGTGCCAGCGTCCCAGAGGGAGGCTTGAGAAACACCATATATTTT. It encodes CASVPEGGLRNTIYF.

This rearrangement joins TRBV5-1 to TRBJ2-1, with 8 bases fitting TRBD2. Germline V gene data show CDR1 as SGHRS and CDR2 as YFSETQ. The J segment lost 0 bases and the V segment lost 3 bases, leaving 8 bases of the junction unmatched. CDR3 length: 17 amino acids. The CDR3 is CASSSITGGSSYNEQFF. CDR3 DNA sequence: TGCGCCAGCAGCTCCATAACGGGGGGGAGCTCCTACAATGAGCAGTTCTTC.

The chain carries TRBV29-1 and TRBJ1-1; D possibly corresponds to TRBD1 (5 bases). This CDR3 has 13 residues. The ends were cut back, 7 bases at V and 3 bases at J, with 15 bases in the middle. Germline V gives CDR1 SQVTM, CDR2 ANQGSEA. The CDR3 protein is CSGILQEYTEAFF. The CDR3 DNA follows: TGCAGCGGTATATTACAGGAGTACACTGAAGCTTTCTTT.

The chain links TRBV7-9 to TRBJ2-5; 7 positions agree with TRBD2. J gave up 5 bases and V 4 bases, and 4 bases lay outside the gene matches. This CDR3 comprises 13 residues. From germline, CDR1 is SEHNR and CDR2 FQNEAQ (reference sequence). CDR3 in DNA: TGTGCCAGCAGCTCGGGAGGTAGGGAGACCCAGTACTTC. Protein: CASSSGGRETQYF. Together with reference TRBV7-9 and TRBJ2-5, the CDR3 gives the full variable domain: DTGVSQNPRHKITKRGQNVTFRCDPISEHNRLYWYRQTLGQGPEFLTYFQNEAQLEKSRLLSDRFSAERPKGSFSTLEIQRTEQGDSAMYLCASSSGGRETQYFGPGTRLLVL.

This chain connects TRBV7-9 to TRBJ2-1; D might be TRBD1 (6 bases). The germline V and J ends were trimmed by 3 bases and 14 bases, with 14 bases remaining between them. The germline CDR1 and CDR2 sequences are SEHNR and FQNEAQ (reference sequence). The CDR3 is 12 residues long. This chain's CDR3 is CASSLGTPWEFF. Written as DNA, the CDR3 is TGTGCCAGCAGCTTGGGGACACCCTGGGAGTTCTTC.

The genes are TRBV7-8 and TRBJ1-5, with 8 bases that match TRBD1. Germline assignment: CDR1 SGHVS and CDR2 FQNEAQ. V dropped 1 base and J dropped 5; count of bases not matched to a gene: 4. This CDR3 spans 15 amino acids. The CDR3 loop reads CASSLGPGGYQPQHF. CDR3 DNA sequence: TGTGCCAGCAGCTTAGGGCCAGGGGGCTATCAGCCCCAGCATTTT.

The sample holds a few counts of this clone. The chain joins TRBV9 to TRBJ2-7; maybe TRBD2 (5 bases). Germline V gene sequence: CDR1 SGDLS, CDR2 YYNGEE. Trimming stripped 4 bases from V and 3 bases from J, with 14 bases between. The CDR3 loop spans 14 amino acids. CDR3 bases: TGTGCCAGCAGCTCACGGCTAGGGAGCTACGAGCAGTACTTC. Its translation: CASSSRLGSYEQYF.

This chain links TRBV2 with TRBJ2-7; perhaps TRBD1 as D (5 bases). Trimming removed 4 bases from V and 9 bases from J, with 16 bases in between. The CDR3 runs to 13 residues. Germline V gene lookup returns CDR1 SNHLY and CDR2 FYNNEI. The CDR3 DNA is TGTGCCAGCAGTGCAGGGTACGAAAATACGCAGTACTTC. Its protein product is CASSAGYENTQYF.

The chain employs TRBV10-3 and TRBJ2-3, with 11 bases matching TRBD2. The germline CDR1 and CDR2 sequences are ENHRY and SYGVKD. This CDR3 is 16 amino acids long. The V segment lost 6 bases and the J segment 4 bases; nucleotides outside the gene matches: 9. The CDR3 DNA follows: TGTGCCATCAGGTGGTCTAGCGGGAGGAGGGCAGATACGCAGTATTTT. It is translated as CAIRWSSGRRADTQYF.